Following are 19 T cell receptor beta chains from one sample sequenced in a study of vaccination and CD4 T cells after COVID-19. Treatment denoted: approximately nine-day PBMC culture with coronavirus spike peptide pools or control peptides (ViraFEST assay). The Oncomine TCR Beta short-read assay sequenced DNA from cultured CD4+ T cells. MiXCR, run by TCRdb on the PCR reads, gives a single entry per CDR3 protein. The data hold over 4,500 distinct CDR3 sequences, with approximately 48% observed a single time. These receptors lack a known antigen. The specimen was CD4+ T cells from blood, cultured in vitro. The receptor set was obtained from a human donor who had recovered from COVID-19.

Only a few counts were recorded for this clonotype. The rearrangement uses TRBV11-2 and TRBJ2-5; D is perhaps TRBD2 (5 bases). The CDR3 is 13 residues long. V was trimmed by 5 bases and J by 5 bases, leaving 12 bases between them. Germline V gives CDR1 SGHAT, CDR2 FQNNGV. CDR3 sequence (DNA): TGTGCCAGCAGCCGGGCGGGTAGGGAGACCCAGTACTTC. This gives the protein CASSRAGRETQYF.

The chain couples TRBV20-1 to TRBJ2-1; unclear D gene. V was clipped by 5 bases and J by 5 bases, with 7 bases between them. Looked up from germline, CDR1 is DFQATT and CDR2 is SNEGSKA (reference sequence). This CDR3 comprises 11 residues. CDR3 in amino acids: CSAGSNNEQFF. The DNA of the CDR3 is TGCAGTGCTGGATCTAACAATGAGCAGTTCTTC.

This clonotype was seen only a few times. The chain is built from TRBV20-1 and TRBJ2-5, with 9 positions matching TRBD2. The J segment lost 1 base and the V segment lost 3 bases, leaving 0 bases of the junction unmatched. CDR3 size: 13 residues. Germline lookup yields CDR1 DFQATT and CDR2 SNEGSKA (reference sequence). DNA for the CDR3: TGCAGTGCTAGGACTAGCGGCCAAGAGACCCAGTACTTC. Residues: CSARTSGQETQYF.

This clonotype came up a few times. This sequence joins TRBV11-2 and TRBJ1-2; 8 nucleotides agree with TRBD1. CDR3 length: 14 residues. V gave up 5 bases and J gave up 1 base; unmatched junction bases: 3. Germline V gene lookup returns CDR1 SGHAT and CDR2 FQNNGV. The CDR3 nucleotides are TGTGCCAGCAGCCCGGACAGGGTTAACTATGGCTACACCTTC. Translating it yields CASSPDRVNYGYTF. The full variable domain, with the rest looked up from reference TRBV11-2 and TRBJ1-2, is EAGVAQSPRYKIIEKRQSVAFWCNPISGHATLYWYQQILGQGPKLLIQFQNNGVVDDSQLPKDRFSAERLKGVDSTLKIQPAKLEDSAVYLCASSPDRVNYGYTFGSGTRLTVV.

This chain joins TRBV6-2 or TRBV6-3 and TRBJ1-5, with D unresolved. This CDR3 has 16 residues. Per the germline V gene, CDR1 is MNHEY and CDR2 is SVGEGT. V was shortened by 6 bases and J by 0 bases, with 15 bases between the two germline ends. The DNA for the CDR3 is TGTGCCAGCAGCCTTAGGACTTTCCGTAGCAATCAGCCCCAGCATTTT. Protein product: CASSLRTFRSNQPQHF.

The sample holds a few counts of this clonotype. The chain has TRBV10-3 and TRBJ1-2; no firm D call. Trimming took off 4 bases at V and 3 bases at J, with 6 bases between the two ends. Germline CDR1 is ENHRY and CDR2 is SYGVKD. CDR3 size: 12 residues. The CDR3 here is CAISGGDYGYTF. As DNA, the CDR3 is TGTGCCATCAGTGGGGGAGACTATGGCTACACCTTC.

The chain combines TRBV11-3 with TRBJ2-3; 13 bases agree with TRBD2. V shed 5 bases and J 6 bases; nucleotides not matched to a gene: 8. CDR3 length: 16 residues. The V gene's germline CDR1 is SGHNT and CDR2 YENEEA. CDR3: CASSALLAGGSDTQYF. CDR3 sequence (DNA): TGTGCCAGCAGCGCTCTACTAGCGGGGGGGTCTGATACGCAGTATTTT.

The chain links TRBV2 to TRBJ2-2; the match to TRBD1 covers 8 bases. Germline lookup yields CDR1 SNHLY and CDR2 FYNNEI. Trimming cost V 6 bases and J 2 bases; bases outside gene matches: 5. The CDR3 contains 15 residues. Written as DNA, the CDR3 is TGTGCCAGCAGGTCGACAGGGGCCAACACCGGGGAGCTGTTTTTT. Its protein is CASRSTGANTGELFF. The whole variable domain, remainder taken from reference TRBV2 and TRBJ2-2, is EPEVTQTPSHQVTQMGQEVILRCVPISNHLYFYWYRQILGQKVEFLVSFYNNEISEKSEIFDDQFSVERPDGSNFTLKIRSTKLEDSAMYFCASRSTGANTGELFFGEGSRLTVL.

To note about this clonotype: One end of the junction varies from germline; a read error may be responsible. The chain joins TRBV7-7 to TRBJ2-2, with unresolved D. Germline CDR1 and CDR2: SSHAT and FNYEAQ (reference sequence). The CDR3 runs to 13 residues. The CDR3 DNA reads TGTGCTAGCAGCTTAAGGGTGGCCGGGGAGCTGTTTTTT. This translates into CASSLRVAGELFF.

A few counts support this clonotype. The rearrangement joins TRBV7-8 to TRBJ1-2; TRBD1 agrees at 10 bases. The CDR3 totals 14 residues. Germline-derived CDR1 and CDR2 are SGHVS and FQNEAQ. Trimming cost V 5 bases and J 6 bases; bases outside gene matches: 6. The CDR3 reads CASSILTGGHGYTF. CDR3 nucleotide sequence: TGTGCCAGCAGCATACTGACAGGGGGCCATGGCTACACCTTC.

This clonotype is categorized as medium-sized (0.01 to 0.1%). The genes are TRBV20-1 and TRBJ1-2; 10 bases line up with TRBD1. V lost 6 bases and J lost 2; bases outside the gene matches: 3. In germline, CDR1 is DFQATT, CDR2 SNEGSKA (reference sequence). This CDR3 contains 13 residues. CDR3 residues: CSARGQGNYGYTF. CDR3 bases: TGCAGTGCAAGGGGACAGGGGAACTATGGCTACACCTTC.

In this sample, this clonotype turned up a few times. This rearrangement joins TRBV20-1 to TRBJ2-7, with 9 bases aligning to TRBD2. The CDR3 totals 15 residues. Germline V CDR1 and CDR2: DFQATT, SNEGSKA (reference sequence). Trimming cost V 0 bases and J 4 bases; bases outside gene matches: 7. The CDR3 loop reads CSARDLLAGEYEQYF. CDR3 DNA: TGCAGTGCTAGAGATCTGTTAGCGGGAGAATACGAGCAGTACTTC.

This clonotype was counted only a few times. The chain couples TRBV2 to TRBJ1-5; D is perhaps TRBD1 (6 bases). In germline, CDR1 is SNHLY, CDR2 FYNNEI. V was shortened by 4 bases and J by 1 base, with 20 bases between the two germline ends. The CDR3 has 18 amino acids. The CDR3 reads CASSGGAGAWASNQPQHF. DNA of the CDR3: TGTGCCAGCAGTGGGGGGGCGGGGGCCTGGGCAAGCAATCAGCCCCAGCATTTT.

This chain joins TRBV19 and TRBJ1-1; D uncertain. V was clipped by 0 bases and J by 7 bases, with 24 bases between them. The CDR3 is 18 residues long. Looked up from germline, CDR1 is LNHDA and CDR2 is SQIVND (reference sequence). The DNA of the CDR3 is TGTGCCAGTAGTATAGATCTATCTACAGCCCCTGGGGAGGATGAAGCTTTCTTT. This sequence encodes CASSIDLSTAPGEDEAFF.

This chain links TRBV5-1 with TRBJ1-5; 7 positions match TRBD1. Germline V gives CDR1 SGHRS, CDR2 YFSETQ. J gave up 7 bases and V 4 bases, and 8 bases lay outside the gene matches. The CDR3 covers 14 residues. CDR3 in DNA: TGCGCCAGCAGCACCGGGACAGCAGGACAGCCCCAGCATTTT. Residues: CASSTGTAGQPQHF.

This clonotype came up a few times. The gene calls are TRBV6-1 and TRBJ2-7, with 8 bases fitting TRBD1. With V trimmed by 6 bases and J by 3 bases, 4 bases remained unmatched. From germline, CDR1 is MNHNS and CDR2 SASEGT. The CDR3 runs to 13 residues. Written as DNA, the CDR3 is TGTGCCAGCAGACGACAGGGGAGCTACGAGCAGTACTTC. Amino acids: CASRRQGSYEQYF.

The V call is TRBV7-9, the J call TRBJ1-1, with 7 bases identical to TRBD1. V shed 5 bases, J shed 1 base, and the junction held 10 bases outside the gene matches. The germline gives CDR1 SEHNR, CDR2 FQNEAQ (reference sequence). The CDR3 consists of 16 residues. DNA for the CDR3: TGTGCCAGCAGCCCGTATGGGGACAGCGAGAACACTGAAGCTTTCTTT. It yields the protein CASSPYGDSENTEAFF.

This clonotype was counted between two and nine times. The chain has TRBV11-2 and TRBJ1-5; 9 nucleotides align to TRBD1. Per germline, CDR1 SGHAT and CDR2 FQNNGV. The V segment lost 5 bases and the J segment 4 bases; nucleotides outside the gene matches: 6. The CDR3 consists of 15 residues. In nucleotides, the CDR3 is TGTGCCAGCAGCCGGGGGACAGGGAGGAATCAGCCCCAGCATTTT. This gives the protein CASSRGTGRNQPQHF.

In its sample, this clonotype was seen a few times. The chain recombines TRBV2 with TRBJ2-7, with D maybe TRBD2 (5 bases). Germline values: CDR1 SNHLY, CDR2 FYNNEI. V lost 1 base and J lost 3, with 10 bases in between. This CDR3 has 14 residues. CDR3 nucleotide sequence: TGTGCCAGCAGTGAAGGGCAACGGGACTACGAGCAGTACTTC. It specifies CASSEGQRDYEQYF.